What follows are 9 T cell receptor beta chains derived from one specimen sequenced in a study of T cells in Graves' hyperthyroidism and ophthalmopathy. Amplified TCR beta CDR3 regions derived from RNA transcripts. A set of HTBI primers served as the primers for a first-round RT-PCR of the TCR CDR3. MiXCR, applied by TCRdb to the multiplex PCR reads, yields one record per CDR3 protein. The table lists around 390,000 distinct CDR3 sequences, roughly 15% of them singletons. Sequenced: blood. The origin of the receptors is a woman in her thirties with Graves' ophthalmopathy.

This clonotype appeared once. The chain has TRBV6-2 or TRBV6-3 and TRBJ1-5; perhaps TRBD1 as D (5 bases). The V and J ends lost 8 bases and 1 base respectively, with 21 bases between them. Germline assignment: CDR1 MNHEY and CDR2 SVGEGT. CDR3 length equals 17 residues. The CDR3 DNA reads as TGTGCCAGCGGACCGACAGAATATCCCTCGAGCAATCAGCCCCAGCATTTT. Amino acids: CASGPTEYPSSNQPQHF.

This clonotype was counted at least ten times. The chain carries TRBV28 and TRBJ1-1, with D tentatively TRBD1 (5 bases). The V and J ends lost 7 bases and 1 base respectively, with 16 bases between them. CDR3 length: 15 amino acids. CDR1 and CDR2 from the germline V gene are MDHEN and SYDVKM. The CDR3 DNA is TGTGCCAGCAATTGGGCAGCTGGGGGGAACACTGAAGCTTTCTTT. Translated: CASNWAAGGNTEAFF.

This clonotype appeared many times. The chain carries TRBV9 and TRBJ2-7; TRBD2 agrees at 8 bases. V lost 4 bases and J lost 3; bases outside the gene matches: 9. The CDR3 extends over 15 amino acids. Germline loops: CDR1 SGDLS, CDR2 YYNGEE. Written as DNA, the CDR3 is TGTGCCAGCAGCCGGGAGGGACTAAAAGACTACGAGCAGTACTTC. Its translation is CASSREGLKDYEQYF. The variable domain in full, completed from reference TRBV9 and TRBJ2-7, reads DSGVTQTPKHLITATGQRVTLRCSPRSGDLSVYWYQQSLDQGLQFLIQYYNGEERAKGNILERFSAQQFPDLHSELNLSSLELGDSALYFCASSREGLKDYEQYFGPGTRLTVT.

This clonotype was counted at least ten times. The chain couples TRBV15 to TRBJ2-2; D is unresolved. This CDR3 spans 16 amino acids. The V gene lost 3 bases and the J gene lost 0 bases, with 11 bases spanning the gap. From germline, CDR1 is LNHNV and CDR2 YYDKDF (reference sequence). The CDR3 sequence is CATSRSQAPNTGELFF. Written as DNA, the CDR3 is TGTGCCACCAGCAGGTCCCAGGCACCGAACACCGGGGAGCTGTTTTTT.

The sample holds many counts of this clonotype. V is TRBV6-5 and J is TRBJ2-1; tentative D call: TRBD2 (5 bases). Trimming left V 0 bases short and J 7 bases short, with 10 bases between. In germline, CDR1 is MNHEY, CDR2 SVGAGI. There are 14 residues in the CDR3. The CDR3 reads CASSYSPLGNEQFF. The DNA for the CDR3 is TGTGCCAGCAGTTACTCCCCACTAGGGAATGAGCAGTTCTTC.

This clonotype appeared many times. One end of the junction fails to match germline, which may point to a read error. This chain uses TRBV28 with TRBJ1-2, with 7 bases matching TRBD1. The CDR3 sequence is 15 residues long. Germline V gene sequence: CDR1 MDHEN, CDR2 SYDVKM. CDR3 nucleotides: TGTGCCAGCAGTCTATGGCGTGAGGGGGCGTGGGGCTACACCTTC. This sequence encodes CASSLWREGAWGYTF.

This clonotype was counted ten times or more. The V gene is TRBV6-1, the J gene TRBJ1-1; 8 bases fit TRBD1. Germline CDR1 MNHNS, CDR2 SASEGT. The trim removed 5 bases at V and 5 bases at J, leaving 4 bases unmatched. This CDR3 is 13 amino acids long. CDR3 nucleotide sequence: TGTGCCAGCAGTCCATACAGGGGGACTGAAGCTTTCTTT. Translating gives CASSPYRGTEAFF.

This clonotype was counted many times. The V and J genes are TRBV12-3 or TRBV12-4 and TRBJ2-7; D perhaps matches TRBD1 (6 bases). CDR3 size: 15 residues. V was shortened by 6 bases and J by 0 bases, with 15 bases between the two germline ends. CDR3 in amino acids: CASRRGVDSSYEQYF. In DNA, the CDR3 is TGTGCCAGCAGACGAGGGGTGGACAGCTCCTACGAGCAGTACTTC.

This clonotype was counted ten times or more. This chain uses TRBV6-1 with TRBJ1-4, with a possible D match to TRBD1 (6 bases). Per the germline V gene, CDR1 is MNHNS and CDR2 is SASEGT. Trimming stripped 6 bases from V and 2 bases from J, with 22 bases between. The CDR3 is 18 residues long. CDR3 region: CASRDWTVRTSTNEKLFF. The CDR3 coding sequence is TGTGCCAGCAGGGATTGGACAGTTCGGACATCGACTAATGAAAAACTGTTTTTT.